One sample yielded the 30 T cell receptor delta chains listed below, sequenced in a study of Vδ1+ human thymocytes (dated by TCRdb to 2017 to 2018). What the authors observed across the whole study: The thymic TRG and TRD repertoires appeared highly polyclonal, with Gaussian CDR3 length distributions, in contrast to the oligoclonal repertoires of peripheral blood.

Their specific antigens are unknown. Sequenced using an Illumina MiSeq. RNA extraction was carried out with the RNeasy mini kit, and reverse transcription was then done using Superscript III. Multiplex PCR was used to generate CDR3 amplicons, with pooled V-gene forward primers and a constant-region reverse primer carrying Illumina adaptor overhangs. After TCRdb called clones again from the public reads with CATT, rows with identical DNA were merged. This sample holds 25,000 to 30,000 delta-chain clones; 6% to 8% were observed only once. 0.8% to 1% of the sample is held by the ten biggest clonotypes. The material sequenced was Vdelta1+ gamma-delta thymocytes from the thymus. In light of the paper, this sample's cell subset or site label describes: FACS-sorted CD3+ TCRalphabeta- TCRVdelta1+ TCRVdelta2- thymocytes. All receptors derive from a girl under three years old who had congenital heart surgery.

A note on this clone: At one end, the junction sequence differs from germline, possibly due to a read error. V and J are TRDV2 and TRDJ1; 7 bases are a match to TRDD3. This CDR3 contains 14 residues. The germline gives CDR1 GEAIGNYY, CDR2 EKD. CDR3 bases: TGTGCCTGTGACCTCTGGGGGCCGCCCGATAAACCCATCTTT. Residues: CACDLWGPPDKPIF.

The rearrangement links TRDV1 to TRDJ1, with 9 nucleotides matching TRDD3. CDR3 length equals 17 residues. Unmatched junction bases numbered 9, after V lost 0 bases and J lost 4 bases. The germline V gene encodes CDR1 TSWWSYY and CDR2 QGS. In DNA, the CDR3 is TGTGCTCTTGGGGAACTAGTACCGGGGGATACCGACGATAAACTCATCTTT. Translated: CALGELVPGDTDDKLIF.

This rearrangement joins TRDV1 to TRDJ1, with TRDD2 matching 9 bases. V gave up 4 bases and J gave up 3 bases; unmatched junction bases: 18. Germline V gene sequence: CDR1 TSWWSYY, CDR2 QGS. The CDR3 loop spans 19 amino acids. The CDR3 DNA follows: TGTGCTCTTGGGGGCCGCCTTCCTACGATCCGGGATATACCCGATAAACTCATCTTT. Translating gives CALGGRLPTIRDIPDKLIF.

This clone ranks as medium-sized (0.01 to 0.1%). The chain combines TRDV2 with TRDJ1, with no clear D. The CDR3 has 15 amino acids. Trimming removed 0 bases from V and 4 bases from J, with 14 bases in between. The V gene's germline CDR1 is GEAIGNYY and CDR2 EKD. This chain's CDR3 is CACDTESVDYDKLIF. Here the CDR3 DNA reads TGTGCCTGTGACACCGAGTCAGTGGATTACGATAAACTCATCTTT.

The chain employs TRDV1 and TRDJ1; D is undetermined. The CDR3 is 16 residues long. V lost 4 bases and J 4 bases, leaving 19 bases between the germline ends. Germline values: CDR1 TSWWSYY, CDR2 QGS. The CDR3 loop is CALGARHYSKRDKLIF. The CDR3 DNA follows: TGTGCTCTTGGGGCTCGACACTATTCCAAACGCGATAAACTCATCTTT.

This clone was seen more than once but under ten times. The chain uses TRDV1 and TRDJ1; 13 nucleotides match TRDD3. The CDR3 spans 21 residues. Germline assignment: CDR1 TSWWSYY and CDR2 QGS. The ends lost 2 bases at V and 7 bases at J; junction bases unmatched: 22. CDR3 bases: TGTGCTCTTGGGGAAGTGGGCCCTACAGTACTGGGGGATACGTCCAACCTTAAACTCATCTTT. Translated: CALGEVGPTVLGDTSNLKLIF.

This clone has just a few counts. This chain joins TRDV1 and TRDJ1; 7 bases agree with TRDD3. The CDR3 has 20 amino acids. Germline V CDR1 and CDR2: TSWWSYY, QGS. J was trimmed by 0 bases and V by 5 bases; bases with no gene match: 21. This chain's CDR3 is CALGPPGGYPPGGHTDKLIF. The CDR3 region has the DNA TGTGCTCTTGGGCCTCCCGGGGGGTACCCTCCTGGGGGGCACACCGATAAACTCATCTTT.

Only a few counts were recorded for this clone. This chain links TRDV1 with TRDJ1, with 7 bases identical to TRDD3. This CDR3 region has 16 residues. Germline assignment: CDR1 TSWWSYY and CDR2 QGS. V shed 4 bases, J shed 0 bases, and the junction held 8 bases outside the gene matches. This CDR3 is CALGVYRGIYTDKLIF. CDR3 bases: TGTGCTCTTGGGGTTTACAGGGGGATCTACACCGATAAACTCATCTTT.

This clone was found a few times. The chain couples TRDV1 to TRDJ1; possibly TRDD3 for D (5 bases). V was shortened by 0 bases and J by 4 bases, with 18 bases between the two germline ends. The CDR3 contains 17 residues. CDR1 TSWWSYY and CDR2 QGS come from the germline V gene. CDR3 loop: CALGELPSLGPRDKLIF. The CDR3 region has the DNA TGTGCTCTTGGGGAACTACCCTCTCTGGGTCCCCGCGATAAACTCATCTTT.

The chain links TRDV1 to TRDJ1; TRDD3 is a possible D gene (6 bases). In germline, CDR1 is TSWWSYY, CDR2 QGS. Deletions cut 6 bases from V and 8 bases from J, with 28 bases between. This CDR3 contains 17 residues. The DNA of the CDR3 is TGTGCTCTTGGACTCACTACACCTGGCTGGGATATGGGGAAACTCATCTTT. It translates to CALGLTTPGWDMGKLIF.

The V and J genes are TRDV1 and TRDJ1; 7 bases align to TRDD3. TCRdb carries no J gene annotation; the J gene was assigned here by matching the DNA with germline. CDR1 is TSWWSYY and CDR2 is QGS in the germline V gene. This CDR3 has 22 residues. Trimming cost V 7 bases and J 1 base; bases outside gene matches: 30. The chain's CDR3 is CALVGVSGYGWGGTIGTDKLIF. In DNA, the CDR3 is TGTGCTCTTGTGGGCGTAAGTGGCTACGGCTGGGGGGGGACAATTGGCACCGATAAACTCATCTTT.

No V gene call is available, although the J gene is TRDJ1; the table's D call, TRDD3, was not checked against the DNA. The CDR3 has 21 amino acids. This CDR3 reads CALGLPNSILLGSLSTDKLIF. In DNA form, the CDR3 reads TGTGCTCTTGGGCTACCGAACTCGATCCTGCTGGGGTCCCTCTCCACCGATAAACTCATCTTT.

This clone was observed a few times. V usage is TRDV1 and J usage is TRDJ1; TRDD3 is a possible D gene (7 bases). The CDR3 consists of 22 residues. V lost 2 bases, J lost 0 bases, and 31 bases lay in between. Germline lookup yields CDR1 TSWWSYY and CDR2 QGS. This CDR3 reads CALGEILLHFLAAGGHTDKLIF. For the CDR3, the DNA is TGTGCTCTTGGGGAAATTCTCCTACATTTTTTGGCGGCTGGGGGGCACACCGATAAACTCATCTTT.

The sample holds a few counts of this clone. The chain combines TRDV1 with TRDJ1; TRDD3 aligns across 11 bases. Germline trimming cut 5 bases from V and 0 bases from J; bases unmatched to any gene: 26. Germline V gives CDR1 TSWWSYY, CDR2 QGS. The CDR3 loop spans 23 amino acids. The CDR3 region has the DNA TGTGCTCTTGGGCCCTTGTCTGCGCTCATAGTTGGGGGATACGCAAGGTACACCGATAAACTCATCTTT. It encodes CALGPLSALIVGGYARYTDKLIF.

This clone has only a few counts. Germline and junction disagree at one end, which may indicate a read error. The chain links TRDV1 to TRDJ1; TRDD3 matches at 9 bases. Germline CDR1 and CDR2: TSWWSYY and QGS. The CDR3 contains 21 residues. The CDR3 region is CALGENEERPPLSGDTGKLIF. The CDR3 coding sequence is TGTGCTCTTGGGGAAAACGAGGAGCGTCCCCCTCTATCTGGGGATACGGGGAAACTCATCTTC.

About this clone: A read error may account for a junction end that differs from germline. The chain carries TRDV1 and TRDJ1, with TRDD3 matching 9 bases. The CDR3 runs to 19 residues. The germline V gene has CDR1 TSWWSYY and CDR2 QGS. This CDR3 is CALGELPPRTGGSTDKHIF. The CDR3 coding sequence is TGTGCTCTTGGGGAACTACCTCCCCGGACTGGGGGAAGCACCGATAAACACATCTTT.

V gene TRDV1 combines with J gene TRDJ1, with 11 bases fitting TRDD3. The CDR3 contains 21 residues. V shed 0 bases and J 0 bases; nucleotides not matched to a gene: 15. Germline values: CDR1 TSWWSYY, CDR2 QGS. The CDR3 reads CALGELFWGIPRIPYTDKLIF. As DNA, the CDR3 is TGTGCTCTTGGGGAACTGTTCTGGGGGATACCACGGATCCCGTACACCGATAAACTCATCTTT.

The genes are TRDV1 and TRDJ1; TRDD3 agrees at 8 bases. J was trimmed by 0 bases and V by 0 bases; bases with no gene match: 12. The CDR3 loop spans 19 amino acids. Per the germline V gene, CDR1 is TSWWSYY and CDR2 is QGS. In DNA, the CDR3 is TGTGCTCTTGGGGAACTTTCTTTCCGCTGGGGGAAACACACCGATAAACTCATCTTT. It translates to CALGELSFRWGKHTDKLIF.

The chain carries TRDV1 and TRDJ1; tentatively, D is TRDD3 (6 bases). The CDR3 is made up of 15 amino acids. The germline V and J ends were trimmed by 5 bases and 5 bases, with 18 bases remaining between them. Germline loops: CDR1 TSWWSYY, CDR2 QGS. This CDR3 is CALGPRYAGRDKLIF. For the CDR3, the DNA is TGTGCTCTTGGGCCCCGATACGCTGGCCGAGATAAACTCATCTTT.

A few counts support this clone. The chain couples TRDV1 to TRDJ1; 7 bases match TRDD3. V lost 3 bases to trimming and J lost 7 bases; unmatched junction nucleotides: 26. This CDR3 comprises 20 residues. From germline, CDR1 is TSWWSYY and CDR2 QGS. The CDR3 reads CALGDPPLYTDWGAKGKLIF. The CDR3 nucleotides read TGTGCTCTTGGGGATCCGCCCCTCTATACGGACTGGGGCGCCAAGGGTAAACTCATCTTT.

This clone was seen a handful of times. The rearrangement links TRDV1 to TRDJ1; perhaps TRDD3 as D (6 bases). V was cut by 4 bases and J by 0 bases, with 21 bases left in between. In germline, CDR1 is TSWWSYY, CDR2 QGS. The CDR3 loop spans 18 amino acids. The CDR3 DNA sequence: TGTGCTCTTGGGGTCCTATCGGGGGACCCCCGGTACACCGATAAACTCATCTTT. Translating it yields CALGVLSGDPRYTDKLIF.

There are a few counts of this clone. The gene calls are TRDV1 and TRDJ1, with 7 nucleotides matching TRDD3. Trimming removed 1 base from V and 6 bases from J; junction bases left unmatched: 17. The CDR3 totals 18 residues. CDR1 TSWWSYY and CDR2 QGS come from the germline V gene. The CDR3 DNA is TGTGCTCTTGGGGAACGGCCAACTGGGGAGTTTTTCCCTCATAAACTCATCTTT. Its translation is CALGERPTGEFFPHKLIF.

This clone turned up a few times. The genes are TRDV1 and TRDJ1; D possibly corresponds to TRDD2 (5 bases). The CDR3 totals 19 residues. Germline V gene sequence: CDR1 TSWWSYY, CDR2 QGS. Deletions cut 0 bases from V and 2 bases from J, with 22 bases between. The CDR3 coding sequence is TGTGCTCTTGGGGAACTAGTTACCCCAACCTACTGTGAAACCGATAAACTCATCTTT. Translating it yields CALGELVTPTYCETDKLIF.

The chain joins TRDV1 to TRDJ1; 10 nucleotides match TRDD3. The CDR3 is made up of 20 amino acids. J was trimmed by 0 bases and V by 1 base; bases with no gene match: 14. The V gene's germline CDR1 is TSWWSYY and CDR2 QGS. The CDR3 sequence: CALGEPSLTGGWTYTDKLIF. The CDR3 DNA reads as TGTGCTCTTGGGGAACCCAGCCTAACTGGGGGATGGACGTACACCGATAAACTCATCTTT.

The chain couples TRDV1 to TRDJ1; TRDD3 agrees at 7 bases. The CDR3 covers 23 residues. V gave up 5 bases and J gave up 0 bases; unmatched junction bases: 30. Germline V gene data show CDR1 as TSWWSYY and CDR2 as QGS. The CDR3 sequence is CALGPGAGSSPMGEKEYTDKLIF. The DNA for the CDR3 is TGTGCTCTTGGGCCAGGGGCTGGGTCCTCCCCGATGGGGGAGAAGGAATACACCGATAAACTCATCTTT.

The sample holds a few counts of this clone. V and J are TRDV1 and TRDJ1; D gene uncertain. Trimming removed 5 bases at V and 0 bases at J, with 10 bases between. The V gene's germline CDR1 is TSWWSYY and CDR2 QGS. The CDR3 is made up of 14 amino acids. The CDR3 spells CALGKGRDTDKLIF. CDR3 nucleotides: TGTGCTCTTGGGAAAGGGCGGGACACCGATAAACTCATCTTT.

This chain links TRDV1 with TRDJ1; the D gene is possibly TRDD2 (9 bases). Germline V lookup: CDR1 TSWWSYY, CDR2 QGS. V was cut by 2 bases and J by 0 bases, with 40 bases left in between. There are 25 residues in the CDR3. Here the CDR3 reads CALGEIALPTGLGWGNETYTDKLIF. The CDR3 nucleotides are TGTGCTCTTGGGGAAATCGCCCTTCCTACGGGACTAGGCTGGGGGAACGAAACGTACACCGATAAACTCATCTTT.

The J gene is TRDJ1, the V gene TRDV1; D remains ambiguous. The CDR3 runs to 19 residues. The germline CDR1 and CDR2 sequences are TSWWSYY and QGS. Trimming removed 3 bases at V and 0 bases at J, with 23 bases between. CDR3 sequence (DNA): TGTGCTCTTGGGGATCCCTTAAAGTCCCCCCACGGAGACACCGATAAACTCATCTTT. As protein: CALGDPLKSPHGDTDKLIF.

V and J are TRDV1 and TRDJ1; 9 bases map to TRDD3. CDR1 and CDR2 from the germline V gene are TSWWSYY and QGS. The CDR3 loop spans 19 amino acids. V gave up 3 bases and J gave up 8 bases; unmatched junction bases: 22. CDR3 DNA sequence: TGTGCTCTTGGGGAGCGCTCTTGGTTCTGGAACTGGGGGACCTGCAAACTCATCTTT. Translated, it gives CALGERSWFWNWGTCKLIF.

The chain combines TRDV1 with TRDJ1; a possible D gene is TRDD3 (6 bases). The CDR3 totals 24 residues. Germline V lookup: CDR1 TSWWSYY, CDR2 QGS. V was cut by 2 bases and J by 0 bases, with 37 bases left in between. The CDR3 nucleotides read TGTGCTCTTGGGGAAAGAAACCCGTTTCCTCTAAAAGCGGGGGGGGAGTTATACACCGATAAACTCATCTTT. Its protein is CALGERNPFPLKAGGELYTDKLIF.